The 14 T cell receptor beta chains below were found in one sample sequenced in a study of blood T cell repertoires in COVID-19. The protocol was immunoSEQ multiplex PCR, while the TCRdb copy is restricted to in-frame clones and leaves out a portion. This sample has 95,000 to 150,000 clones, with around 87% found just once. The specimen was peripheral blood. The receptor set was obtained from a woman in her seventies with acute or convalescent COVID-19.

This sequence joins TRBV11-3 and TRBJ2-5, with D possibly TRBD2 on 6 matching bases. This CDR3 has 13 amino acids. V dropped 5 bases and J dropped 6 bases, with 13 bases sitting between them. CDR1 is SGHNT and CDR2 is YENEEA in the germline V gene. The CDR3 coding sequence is TGTGCCAGCAGCGGAGGGCGCGAAAAGACCCAGTACTTC. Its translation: CASSGGREKTQYF. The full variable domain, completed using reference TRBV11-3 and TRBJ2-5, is EAGVVQSPRYKIIEKKQPVAFWCNPISGHNTLYWYLQNLGQGPELLIRYENEEAVDDSQLPKDRFSAERLKGVDSTLKIQPAELGDSAVYLCASSGGREKTQYFGPGTRLLVL.

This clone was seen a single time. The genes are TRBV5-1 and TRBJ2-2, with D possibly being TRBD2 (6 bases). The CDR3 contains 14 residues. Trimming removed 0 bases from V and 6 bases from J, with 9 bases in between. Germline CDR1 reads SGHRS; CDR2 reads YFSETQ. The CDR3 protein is CASSLGERAGELFF. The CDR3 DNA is TGCGCCAGCAGCTTGGGGGAGCGGGCCGGGGAGCTGTTTTTT.

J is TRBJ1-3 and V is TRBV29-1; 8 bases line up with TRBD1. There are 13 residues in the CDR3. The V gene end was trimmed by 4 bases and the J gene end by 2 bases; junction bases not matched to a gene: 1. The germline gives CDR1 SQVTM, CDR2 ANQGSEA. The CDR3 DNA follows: TGCAGCGTTGGGACAGGGACTGGAAACACCATATATTTT. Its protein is CSVGTGTGNTIYF.

CDR3 sequence: CASSLWGAGGSGNQPQHF. As DNA, the CDR3 is TGTGCCAGCAGTTTATGGGGGGCAGGGGGCTCTGGCAATCAGCCCCAGCATTTT. The chain links TRBV27 to TRBJ1-5; 8 bases agree with TRBD1. CDR3 size: 18 residues. Per germline, CDR1 MNHEY and CDR2 SMNVEV (reference sequence). V gave up 1 base and J gave up 2 bases; unmatched junction bases: 10.

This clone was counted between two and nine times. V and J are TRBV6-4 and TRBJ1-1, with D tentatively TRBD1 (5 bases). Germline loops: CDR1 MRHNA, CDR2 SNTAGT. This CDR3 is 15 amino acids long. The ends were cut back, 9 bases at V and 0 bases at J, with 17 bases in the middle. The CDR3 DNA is TGTGCCAGAGAATGGGGCAGAAGCATGAACACTGAAGCTTTCTTT. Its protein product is CAREWGRSMNTEAFF.

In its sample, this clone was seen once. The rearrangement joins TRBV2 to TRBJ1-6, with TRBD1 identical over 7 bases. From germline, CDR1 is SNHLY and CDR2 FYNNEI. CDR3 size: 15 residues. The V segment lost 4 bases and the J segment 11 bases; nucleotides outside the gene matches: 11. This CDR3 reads CASSGEGASRTPLHF. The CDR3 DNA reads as TGTGCCAGCAGTGGTGAGGGGGCCTCGAGGACACCCCTCCACTTT.

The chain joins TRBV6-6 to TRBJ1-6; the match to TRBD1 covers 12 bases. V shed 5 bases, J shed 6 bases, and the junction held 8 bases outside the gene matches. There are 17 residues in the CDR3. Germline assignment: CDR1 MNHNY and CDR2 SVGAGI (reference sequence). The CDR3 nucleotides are TGTGCCAGCAGTCAACCGGGACAGGGGGCGATTAATTCACCCCTCCACTTT. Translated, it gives CASSQPGQGAINSPLHF.

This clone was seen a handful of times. The CDR3 here is CASRHRDSQETQYF. The CDR3, as DNA: TGTGCCAGCAGACACCGGGACAGTCAAGAGACCCAGTACTTC. The genes are TRBV3-1 (or the pseudogene TRBV3-2) and TRBJ2-5; TRBD1 agrees at 7 bases. V dropped 6 bases and J dropped 2; count of bases not matched to a gene: 6. The CDR3 consists of 14 residues. CDR1 LGHDT and CDR2 YNNKEL come from the germline V gene (reference sequence).

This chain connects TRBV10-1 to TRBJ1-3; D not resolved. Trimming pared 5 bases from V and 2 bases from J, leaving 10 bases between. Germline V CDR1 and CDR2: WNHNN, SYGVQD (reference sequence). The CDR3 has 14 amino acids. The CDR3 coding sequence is TGCGCCAGCAGTCCGGGAACACCTGGAAACACCATATATTTT. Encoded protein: CASSPGTPGNTIYF.

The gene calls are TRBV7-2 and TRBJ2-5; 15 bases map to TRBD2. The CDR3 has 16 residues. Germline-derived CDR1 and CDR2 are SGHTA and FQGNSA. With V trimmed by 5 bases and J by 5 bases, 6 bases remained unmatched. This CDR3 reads CASSTGLAGGAETQYF. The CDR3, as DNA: TGTGCCAGCAGCACGGGACTAGCGGGGGGTGCGGAGACCCAGTACTTC.

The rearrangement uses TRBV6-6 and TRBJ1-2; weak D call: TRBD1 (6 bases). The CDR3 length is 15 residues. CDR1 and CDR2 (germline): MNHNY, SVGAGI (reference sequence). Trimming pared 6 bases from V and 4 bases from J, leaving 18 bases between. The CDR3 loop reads CASRGTARTAYGYTF. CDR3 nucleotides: TGTGCCAGCAGGGGAACCGCGAGGACAGCCTATGGCTACACCTTC.

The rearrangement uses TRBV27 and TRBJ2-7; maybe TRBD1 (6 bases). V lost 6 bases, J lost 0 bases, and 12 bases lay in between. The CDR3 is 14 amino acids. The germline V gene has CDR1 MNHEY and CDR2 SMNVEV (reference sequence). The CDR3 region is CASSEQGTSYEQYF. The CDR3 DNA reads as TGTGCCAGCAGCGAACAGGGCACCTCCTACGAGCAGTACTTC.

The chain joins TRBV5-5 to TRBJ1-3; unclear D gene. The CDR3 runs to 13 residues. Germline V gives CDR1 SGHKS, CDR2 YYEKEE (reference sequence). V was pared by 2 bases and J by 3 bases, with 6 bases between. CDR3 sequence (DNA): TGTGCCAGCAGCTTCCGGGATGGAAACACCATATATTTT. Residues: CASSFRDGNTIYF.

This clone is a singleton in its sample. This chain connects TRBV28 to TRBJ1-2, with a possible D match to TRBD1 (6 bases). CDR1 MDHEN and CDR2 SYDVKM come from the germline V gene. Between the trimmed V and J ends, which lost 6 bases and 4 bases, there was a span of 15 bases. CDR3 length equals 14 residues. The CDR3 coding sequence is TGTGCCAGCAGCCCGGGACACCTAAGCTATGGCTACACCTTC. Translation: CASSPGHLSYGYTF.